Below are 8 T cell receptor beta chains sequenced from a single sample in a study of T cells after yellow fever vaccination. TCRdb called the 5' RACE reads again in MiXCR, with one record for every CDR3 protein. The sample includes some 110,000 distinct CDR3 sequences, 8.4% of them seen just once. The material sequenced was CD8+ T cells sorted from PBMCs, taken 45 days after the yellow fever booster vaccination. Receptor source: a young man who received the YFV17D yellow fever vaccine.

The J gene is TRBJ2-2, the V gene TRBV15, with TRBD1 matching over 8 bases. CDR3 length: 15 residues. CDR1 and CDR2 (germline): LNHNV, YYDKDF (reference sequence). The trim removed 0 bases at V and 4 bases at J, leaving 1 base unmatched. The CDR3 protein is CATSRDRGLTGELFF. The CDR3 DNA sequence: TGTGCCACCAGCAGAGACAGGGGGCTCACCGGGGAGCTGTTTTTT.

CDR3 DNA: TGCAGTGCTAGCGAGGGACTAGTGCCTGACTACGAGCAGTACTTC. This gives the protein CSASEGLVPDYEQYF. The J gene is TRBJ2-7, the V gene TRBV20-1, with TRBD2 matching over 8 bases. The J segment lost 3 bases and the V segment lost 3 bases, leaving 10 bases of the junction unmatched. The CDR3 runs to 15 residues. From germline, CDR1 is DFQATT and CDR2 SNEGSKA (reference sequence).

This chain links TRBV28 with TRBJ2-3; TRBD1 matches 8 bases. V dropped 6 bases and J dropped 1; count of bases not matched to a gene: 3. The CDR3 extends over 14 amino acids. Germline loops: CDR1 MDHEN, CDR2 SYDVKM. The CDR3 DNA reads TGTGCCAGCAGCCAGGACAGGGGCACAGATACGCAGTATTTT. This gives the protein CASSQDRGTDTQYF.

This clonotype was seen repeatedly, ten times or more. This chain joins TRBV6-1 and TRBJ2-7, with 10 bases identical to TRBD1. Germline V gene data show CDR1 as MNHNS and CDR2 as SASEGT. The CDR3 has 16 amino acids. V shed 6 bases and J 3 bases; nucleotides not matched to a gene: 11. The CDR3 nucleotides are TGTGCCAGCAGCCTACGAGCGGGACAGGGGTTCTACGAGCAGTACTTC. It codes for CASSLRAGQGFYEQYF.

This clonotype came up many times. V usage is TRBV5-6 and J usage is TRBJ1-2, with D uncertain. Germline lookup yields CDR1 SGHDT and CDR2 YYEEEE. The CDR3 length is 16 residues. Trimming shortened V by 0 bases and J by 8 bases, and 20 bases separated the two germline ends. The CDR3, as DNA: TGTGCCAGCAGCTTGGGTCAGCTAGGCACGGGTGACGGCTACACCTTC. Amino acids: CASSLGQLGTGDGYTF.

The sample holds many counts of this clonotype. This chain joins TRBV10-3 and TRBJ2-1; 7 nucleotides align to TRBD2. This CDR3 has 15 residues. With V trimmed by 0 bases and J by 7 bases, 6 bases remained unmatched. Looked up from germline, CDR1 is ENHRY and CDR2 is SYGVKD. The CDR3 region is CAISESGGSGNEQFF. The CDR3 nucleotides are TGTGCCATCAGTGAGTCGGGTGGTAGCGGGAATGAGCAGTTCTTC.

This rearrangement joins TRBV19 to TRBJ2-1; maybe TRBD2 (6 bases). CDR3 size: 17 residues. The germline V and J ends were trimmed by 0 bases and 2 bases, with 14 bases remaining between them. Germline V gives CDR1 LNHDA, CDR2 SQIVND (reference sequence). CDR3 amino acids: CASSIEVGGAPYNEQFF. CDR3 nucleotides: TGTGCCAGTAGTATAGAGGTGGGCGGGGCGCCCTACAATGAGCAGTTCTTC.

Ten or more counts support this clonotype. The chain employs TRBV12-3 or TRBV12-4 and TRBJ1-2; D is perhaps TRBD1 (5 bases). There are 13 residues in the CDR3. With 3 bases removed from V and 6 bases from J, the gap between germline ends came to 11 bases. CDR3 residues: CASSFTGTDGYTF. The CDR3 nucleotides read TGTGCCAGCAGTTTCACCGGGACGGATGGCTACACCTTC.